This T cell receptor beta chain was found in a study of beta chain features in type 1 diabetes. Study-level findings and limits: Moderately but significantly shorter TCRB CDR3s were found in Type 1 diabetes patients in all four CD4+ subsets.

The sequenced template was cDNA made from the entire isolated RNA. The data were produced by immunoSEQ multiplex PCR, yet TCRdb's version contains in-frame clones alone and is incomplete. The data contain some 240,000 clones, roughly 16% of them seen just once; the ten biggest clones take up about 0.092%. V was cut by 0 bases and J by 0 bases, with 12 bases left in between. The CDR3 length is 17 residues. Every single donor gave one heparinised blood draw, and these averaged about 116 mL. CD45RO/CCR7/CD25/CD127/CD95/CD27 sorting isolated CD4+ naive, central memory, regulatory and stem cell-like memory cells. There are a few counts of this clone. Its cognate antigen is unknown.

Sequenced material: naive CD4+ T cells from blood. This TCR was recovered from a man younger than 45 with type 1 diabetes. This chain links TRBV23-1 with TRBJ2-1; the D gene is possibly TRBD1 (5 bases). TRBV23-1 is annotated as an ORF whose role is uncertain. CDR3 loop: CASSQSGHWVSYNEQFF. In DNA, the CDR3 is TGCGCCAGCAGTCAATCGGGGCACTGGGTCTCCTACAATGAGCAGTTCTTC.